These 2 T cell receptor beta chains came from one sample sequenced in a study of radiotherapy plus CTLA-4 blockade in lung cancer. The table came from immunoSEQ multiplex PCR; TCRdb's copy has only in-frame clones and leaves some out. Here the sample spans tens of thousands of clones, approximately 82% being singletons. Material: peripheral blood, obtained from a patient treated with radiotherapy plus ipilimumab. These receptors originate from a human donor with non-small cell lung cancer that progressed on radiotherapy plus ipilimumab.

The chain employs TRBV9 and TRBJ1-5; D remains unclear. CDR1 is SGDLS, CDR2 YYNGEE, per germline. Trimming removed 0 bases from V and 3 bases from J, with 4 bases in between. The CDR3 contains 13 residues. CDR3 amino acids: CASSVGNNQPQHF. Here the CDR3 DNA reads TGTGCCAGCAGCGTAGGCAACAATCAGCCCCAGCATTTT.

The rearrangement links TRBV11-2 to TRBJ2-3; D not certain. CDR1 and CDR2 (germline): SGHAT, FQNNGV. The CDR3 is made up of 14 amino acids. V gave up 4 bases and J gave up 3 bases, with 11 bases separating them. CDR3 amino acids: CASSYLPRTDTQYF. The CDR3 DNA reads as TGTGCCAGCAGCTACCTCCCTCGAACAGATACGCAGTATTTT.